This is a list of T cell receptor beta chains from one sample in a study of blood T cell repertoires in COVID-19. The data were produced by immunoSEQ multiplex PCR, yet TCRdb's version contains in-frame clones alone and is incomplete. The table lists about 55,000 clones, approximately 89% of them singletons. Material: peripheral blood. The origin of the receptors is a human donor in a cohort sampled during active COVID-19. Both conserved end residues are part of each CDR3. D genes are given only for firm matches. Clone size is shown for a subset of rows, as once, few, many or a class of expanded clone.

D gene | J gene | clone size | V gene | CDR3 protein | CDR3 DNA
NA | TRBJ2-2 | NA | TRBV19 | CASSTWTTHTGELFF | TGTGCCAGTAGTACCTGGACTACTCACACCGGGGAGCTGTTTTTT
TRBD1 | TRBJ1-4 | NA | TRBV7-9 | CASSSTARQGAGEKLFF | TGTGCCAGCAGCTCCACCGCTCGACAGGGGGCTGGGGAAAAACTGTTTTTT
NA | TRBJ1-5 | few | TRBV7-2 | CASSLRSNQPQHF | TGTGCCAGCAGCCTTAGAAGCAATCAGCCCCAGCATTTT
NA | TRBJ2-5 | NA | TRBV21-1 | CASIFNRGSHQETQYF | TGTGCCAGCATCTTCAACAGGGGGAGTCACCAAGAGACCCAGTACTTC
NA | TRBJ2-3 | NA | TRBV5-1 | CASSSGQQGTQYF | TGCGCCAGCAGCTCCGGACAGCAAGGTACGCAGTATTTT
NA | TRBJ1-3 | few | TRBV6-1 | CASSEVEARSGNTIYF | TGTGCCAGCAGTGAAGTAGAGGCCCGCTCTGGAAACACCATATATTTT
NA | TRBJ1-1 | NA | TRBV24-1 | CATSDGPAGEAFF | TGTGCCACCAGTGATGGTCCGGCAGGGGAAGCTTTCTTT
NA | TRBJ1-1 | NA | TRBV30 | CACRTPGTEAFF | TGTGCCTGCCGGACCCCGGGAACTGAAGCTTTCTTT
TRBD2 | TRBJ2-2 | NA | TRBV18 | CASSPPGLAGGPGTGELFF | TGTGCCAGCTCACCACCAGGACTAGCGGGAGGGCCGGGCACCGGGGAGCTGTTTTTT
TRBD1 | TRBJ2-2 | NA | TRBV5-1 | CASSSIPGQGPTGELFF | TGCGCCAGCAGCTCTATCCCGGGACAGGGGCCCACCGGGGAGCTGTTTTTT
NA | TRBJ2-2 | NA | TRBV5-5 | CASLWGGSNTGELFF | TGTGCCAGCCTGTGGGGAGGCTCGAACACCGGGGAGCTGTTTTTT
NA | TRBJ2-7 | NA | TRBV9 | CASSVDPDSYEQYF | TGTGCCAGCAGCGTAGATCCCGACAGCTACGAGCAGTACTTC
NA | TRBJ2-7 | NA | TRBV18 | CASSPFNRTVYEQYF | TGTGCCAGCTCACCGTTTAACAGGACAGTTTACGAGCAGTACTTC
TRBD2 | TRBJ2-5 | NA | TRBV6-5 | CASSPRGGTWGTQYF | TGTGCCAGCAGTCCCCGGGGGGGGACTTGGGGGACCCAGTACTTC
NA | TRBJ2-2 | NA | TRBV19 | CASSSRPNTGELFF | TGTGCCAGTTCATCTAGACCGAACACCGGGGAGCTGTTTTTT
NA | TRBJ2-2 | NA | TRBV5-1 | CASSSDSNTGELFF | TGCGCCAGCAGTTCTGACAGTAACACCGGGGAGCTGTTTTTT
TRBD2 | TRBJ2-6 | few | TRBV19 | CASTLMRGGTGANVLTF | TGTGCCAGTACCTTAATGCGGGGGGGAACTGGGGCCAACGTCCTGACTTTC
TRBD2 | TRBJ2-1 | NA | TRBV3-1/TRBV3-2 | CASSLRLAAGGGNEQFF | TGTGCCAGCAGCCTTCGACTAGCAGCGGGGGGAGGGAATGAGCAGTTCTTC
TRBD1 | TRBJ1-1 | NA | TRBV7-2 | CASSPWTGTEAFF | TGTGCCAGCAGCCCTTGGACAGGGACTGAAGCTTTCTTT
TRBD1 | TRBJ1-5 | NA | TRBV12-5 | CASGLGDRGNQPQHF | TGTGCTAGTGGTTTGGGGGACAGGGGCAATCAGCCCCAGCATTTT
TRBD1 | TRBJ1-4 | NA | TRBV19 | CASSSRTGSSTNEKLFF | TGTGCCAGTAGTTCCCGGACAGGGAGTTCAACTAATGAAAAACTGTTTTTT
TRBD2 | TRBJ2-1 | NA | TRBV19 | CASSTASGGWTNEQFF | TGTGCCAGTAGTACGGCTAGCGGGGGGTGGACGAATGAGCAGTTCTTC
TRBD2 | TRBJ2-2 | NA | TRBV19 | CASRGAGGTGELFF | TGTGCCAGTAGAGGAGCGGGAGGGACCGGGGAGCTGTTTTTT
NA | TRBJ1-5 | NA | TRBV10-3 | CATQAGGNQPQHF | TGTGCCACCCAGGCCGGAGGGAACCAGCCCCAGCATTTT
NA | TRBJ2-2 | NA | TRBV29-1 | CSVSSRRATGELFF | TGCAGCGTTTCCTCCAGGCGGGCCACCGGGGAGCTGTTTTTT
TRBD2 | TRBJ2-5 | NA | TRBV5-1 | CASSLGLAGGETQYF | TGCGCCAGCAGCTTAGGACTAGCGGGCGGGGAGACCCAGTACTTC
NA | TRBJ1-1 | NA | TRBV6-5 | CASRPQGNTEAFF | TGTGCCAGCAGGCCACAGGGGAACACTGAAGCTTTCTTT
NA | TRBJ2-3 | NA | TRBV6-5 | CASSYSHRETDTQYF | TGTGCCAGCAGTTACTCGCATCGGGAGACAGATACGCAGTATTTT
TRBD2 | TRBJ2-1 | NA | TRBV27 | CASSLRLAGSSYNEQFF | TGTGCCAGCAGTTTAAGATTAGCGGGGAGCTCCTACAATGAGCAGTTCTTC
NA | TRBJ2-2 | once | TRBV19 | CASSAFFDSSTGELFF | TGTGCCAGTAGTGCCTTTTTCGACTCCTCCACCGGGGAGCTGTTTTTT
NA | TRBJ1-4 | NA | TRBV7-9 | CASSLRGFVLFF | TGTGCCAGCAGCTTACGAGGCTTCGTGTTGTTTTTT
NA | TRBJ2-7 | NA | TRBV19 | CASASVGGYEQYF | TGTGCCAGTGCTAGCGTTGGTGGCTACGAGCAGTACTTC
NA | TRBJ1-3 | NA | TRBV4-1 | CASSQGRARAYGGNTIYF | TGCGCCAGCAGCCAAGGGAGGGCGAGAGCGTACGGAGGAAACACCATATATTTT
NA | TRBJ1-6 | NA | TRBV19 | CASSEGGGDSPLHF | TGTGCCAGTAGCGAGGGAGGAGGAGATTCACCCCTCCACTTT
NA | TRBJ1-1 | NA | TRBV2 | CASSVGANTEAFF | TGTGCCAGCAGTGTTGGGGCGAACACTGAAGCTTTCTTT
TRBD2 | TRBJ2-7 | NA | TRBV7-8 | CASSAAGGSYEQYF | TGTGCCAGCAGCGCAGCGGGAGGGTCCTACGAGCAGTACTTC
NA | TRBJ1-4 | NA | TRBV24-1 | CATSRGSTNEKLFF | TGTGCCACCAGCAGGGGCTCAACTAATGAAAAACTGTTTTTT
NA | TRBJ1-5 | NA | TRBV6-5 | CASSYNSNSNQPQHF | TGTGCCAGCAGTTACAACAGCAATAGCAATCAGCCCCAGCATTTT
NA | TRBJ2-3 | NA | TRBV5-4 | CASSFGNLARSTDTQYF | TGTGCCAGCAGCTTTGGAAATCTAGCGAGGAGCACAGATACGCAGTATTTT
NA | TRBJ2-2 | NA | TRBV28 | CASSLPGAGELFF | TGTGCCAGCAGTTTACCGGGGGCCGGGGAGCTGTTTTTT
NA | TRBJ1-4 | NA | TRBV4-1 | CASSQSAGGSNEKLFF | TGCGCCAGCAGCCAGTCTGCGGGGGGGTCTAATGAAAAACTGTTTTTT
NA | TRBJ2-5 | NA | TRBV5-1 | CASSLDRYQETQYF | TGCGCCAGCAGCTTGGACAGGTACCAAGAGACCCAGTACTTC
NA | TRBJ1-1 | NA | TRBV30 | CAWGEEDHAFF | TGTGCCTGGGGGGAGGAGGATCATGCTTTCTTT
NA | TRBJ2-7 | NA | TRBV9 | CASSVVYTGSASSYEQYF | TGTGCCAGCAGCGTAGTTTATACGGGATCGGCCAGCTCGTACGAGCAGTACTTC
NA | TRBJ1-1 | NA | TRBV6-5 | CASRLTGTMNTEAFF | TGTGCCAGCAGACTCACAGGGACCATGAACACTGAAGCTTTCTTT
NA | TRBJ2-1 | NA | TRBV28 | CASSLSGGTGDNEQFF | TGTGCCAGCAGTTTATCCGGCGGGACGGGAGACAATGAGCAGTTCTTC
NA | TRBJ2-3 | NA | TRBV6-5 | CASRAGSTDTQYF | TGTGCCAGCAGAGCCGGGAGCACAGATACGCAGTATTTT
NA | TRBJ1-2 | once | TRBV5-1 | CASSYQSRDSGHYGYTF | TGCGCCAGCTCCTACCAAAGCCGGGACTCAGGGCACTATGGCTACACCTTC
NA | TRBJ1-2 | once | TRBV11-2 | CASSAIARGNGYTF | TGTGCCAGCAGCGCGATTGCCCGGGGGAATGGCTACACCTTC